These T cell receptor beta chains were read from a single sample in a study of metastatic and nonmetastatic thyroid tumors. TCRdb re-called the PCR reads via MiXCR. This sample has 22,000 or so clones, with roughly 15% found just once. Sequenced: tumor tissue. These receptors originate from a female donor with papillary thyroid cancer or a benign thyroid nodule (not recorded which). Some clones in this sample may be carry-over from other donors' samples. Each CDR3 is given with its conserved first and last residue. Each record gives: CDR3 DNA, CDR3 protein, D gene, clone size, J gene, V gene. A D gene is named only where the DNA matches it firmly. For some rows the clone size is stated as once, few or many, or as a class when expanded; others skip it.

TGCAGTGCTAGTACGGGGGGCGCTGGGAGGAACACTGAAGCTTTCTTT | CSASTGGAGRNTEAFF | . | . | TRBJ1-1 | TRBV20-1
TGTGCCAGCGTCCCGATGCGACAGAGCTTTGGCTACACCTTC | CASVPMRQSFGYTF | . | many | TRBJ1-2 | TRBV6-1
TGTGCCAGCAGCTCCGCAGGGGGCGTGGACACCATATATTTT | CASSSAGGVDTIYF | TRBD1 | many | TRBJ1-3 | TRBV7-9
TGTGCCAGCAGTTTAAGGTATCCTAACACTGAAGCTTTCTTT | CASSLRYPNTEAFF | . | . | TRBJ1-1 | TRBV28
TGTGCCAGTACGACGGGGTATAGCGGAAAGGGCCGAGATGAGCAGTTCTTC | CASTTGYSGKGRDEQFF | . | many | TRBJ2-1 | TRBV6-5
TGTGCCAGCAGCTTAATTCCGGGGGACAATTCACCCCTCCACTTT | CASSLIPGDNSPLHF | . | many | TRBJ1-6 | TRBV7-3
TGCGCCAGCACGTCAGGGGTGGGCACTGAAGCTTTCTTT | CASTSGVGTEAFF | . | medium-sized | TRBJ1-1 | TRBV4-1
TGTGCCAGCAGCCCTAGACCGCAGAACACTGAAGCTTTCTTT | CASSPRPQNTEAFF | . | many | TRBJ1-1 | TRBV7-9
TGTGCCAGCAGTGGGACAGGGCTTCCCTACGAGCAGTACTTC | CASSGTGLPYEQYF | TRBD1 | . | TRBJ2-7 | TRBV12-3/TRBV12-4
TGTGCCAGCAGTGAGGCAAGGACAGGGATTTGGAACACTGAAGCTTTCTTT | CASSEARTGIWNTEAFF | TRBD1 | many | TRBJ1-1 | TRBV6-1
TGTGCCAGCTCACCCTCGGGGGGACATGGTTCACCCCTCCACTTT | CASSPSGGHGSPLHF | . | many | TRBJ1-6 | TRBV18
TGTGCCAGCAGTGGAGGGATTAGCTATGGCTACACCTTC | CASSGGISYGYTF | . | many | TRBJ1-2 | TRBV27
TGTGCCAGCAGCTCTGACCCCCGCGCTGAAGCTTTCTTT | CASSSDPRAEAFF | . | many | TRBJ1-1 | TRBV7-8
TGTGCCAGCAGCTTAGCGGGACTAGCGGGAGATACGCAGTATTTT | CASSLAGLAGDTQYF | TRBD2 | many | TRBJ2-3 | TRBV7-6
TGTGCCAGCAGCTTTAGCGGGAATACGCAGTATTTT | CASSFSGNTQYF | TRBD2 | many | TRBJ2-3 | TRBV7-3
TGTGCCAGCAGTTTTATCCAGGGGGAGAACACTGAAGCTTTCTTT | CASSFIQGENTEAFF | TRBD1 | many | TRBJ1-1 | TRBV12-3/TRBV12-4
TGTGCCTGGAGTGTAGGGTTGGGTTCGGGAAACACCATATATTTT | CAWSVGLGSGNTIYF | . | many | TRBJ1-3 | TRBV30
TGTGCCAGCAAAGGGGGTGGAGGGCGATCGCCCCAGCATTTT | CASKGGGGRSPQHF | . | few | TRBJ1-5 | TRBV28
TGCAGTGCTAGAGGGGGGGCAGGTCGAGTTTCCGTGGAGCTGTTTTTT | CSARGGAGRVSVELFF | . | . | TRBJ2-2 | TRBV20-1
TGCGCCAGCAGCTTGGCCAGGGACCCTAATGAAAAACTGTTTTTT | CASSLARDPNEKLFF | . | many | TRBJ1-4 | TRBV5-1
TGTGCCAGCAGTGTACAGTGGACAGATACGCAGTATTTT | CASSVQWTDTQYF | . | few | TRBJ2-3 | TRBV6-1
TGTGCCAGCAGCTTGGATGGGACAGGGAACCAGCCCCAGCATTTT | CASSLDGTGNQPQHF | TRBD1 | many | TRBJ1-5 | TRBV5-6
TGCGCCAGCAGCTTGGCCGGTCCTAGTATAGATACGCAGTATTTT | CASSLAGPSIDTQYF | . | . | TRBJ2-3 | TRBV5-1
TGTGCCAGCAGTCTGACGGACTACAATGAGCAGTTCTTC | CASSLTDYNEQFF | . | many | TRBJ2-1 | TRBV6-1
TGCGCCAGCAGCTTGGGTCTAGCGGGAGGGCCAAGAGCTAACACCGGGGAGCTGTTTTTT | CASSLGLAGGPRANTGELFF | TRBD2 | . | TRBJ2-2 | TRBV5-1
TGCGCCAGCAGCTATACAGGGGCCGTAACTAATGAAAAACTGTTTTTT | CASSYTGAVTNEKLFF | TRBD1 | many | TRBJ1-4 | TRBV5-1
TGTGCCAGCAGCTTGAACAGGGGGGAGACCCAGTACTTC | CASSLNRGETQYF | TRBD1 | many | TRBJ2-5 | TRBV11-2
TGCGCCAGCAGATCAGGGGATCCTAATGAAAAACTGTTTTTT | CASRSGDPNEKLFF | . | many | TRBJ1-4 | TRBV5-1
TGTGCCAGTAGTATGGGCCGGGATCAGCCCCAGCATTTT | CASSMGRDQPQHF | . | many | TRBJ1-5 | TRBV19
TGTGCCAGCAGCCAAGAACAGGGTAATTCACCCCTCCACTTT | CASSQEQGNSPLHF | . | many | TRBJ1-6 | TRBV5-4
TGTGCCAGCAGCTTTACAGGGGCGGACACTGAAGCTTTCTTT | CASSFTGADTEAFF | TRBD1 | many | TRBJ1-1 | TRBV7-9
TGTGCCAGCAGTTACTCGTTGGTAGGAGCAACTAATGAAAAACTGTTTTTT | CASSYSLVGATNEKLFF | . | few | TRBJ1-4 | TRBV6-6
TGTGCCAGCAGCTCCCAATTCCGACGGGGCTCTGGAAACACCATATATTTT | CASSSQFRRGSGNTIYF | . | medium-sized | TRBJ1-3 | TRBV5-6
TGTGCCAGCAGCCTGGACAGGGGAGATTGCTACACCTTC | CASSLDRGDCYTF | TRBD1 | . | TRBJ1-2 | TRBV7-2
TGTGCCAGCAGCCGGACAGGGGGCTCGGGCGGGGAGCTGTTTTTT | CASSRTGGSGGELFF | TRBD1 | many | TRBJ2-2 | TRBV7-9
TGTGCCAGCAGTTTCACGGGACAGCCACTGGAGACCCAGTACTTC | CASSFTGQPLETQYF | TRBD1 | few | TRBJ2-5 | TRBV28
TGTGCCAGCAGCCGACAGGGGAATGGCAATCAGCCCCAGCATTTT | CASSRQGNGNQPQHF | TRBD1 | many | TRBJ1-5 | TRBV6-1
TGTGCCAGCAGCTTGGCTGCCCTCACGGGGAGGTACGAGCAGTACTTC | CASSLAALTGRYEQYF | . | many | TRBJ2-7 | TRBV5-4
TGTGCCAGCAGCTTAGGAACAGCAGACAAAAACACCATATATTTT | CASSLGTADKNTIYF | . | many | TRBJ1-3 | TRBV7-9
TGTGCCAGCAGCGAGACTAGCGGGAGGGCAGATACGCAGTATTTT | CASSETSGRADTQYF | TRBD2 | many | TRBJ2-3 | TRBV6-4
TGTGCCAGCAGTTCGGACAGGGGGAGAGATACGCAGTATTTT | CASSSDRGRDTQYF | TRBD1 | many | TRBJ2-3 | TRBV27
TGTGCCAGCAGCGTAGACATGCGGGGAGGTGCAGATACGCAGTATTTT | CASSVDMRGGADTQYF | . | many | TRBJ2-3 | TRBV9
TGTGCCAGCAGCTTAGAGGTCGGGACTGCTGGGGAGCTGTTTTTT | CASSLEVGTAGELFF | . | few | TRBJ2-2 | TRBV7-2